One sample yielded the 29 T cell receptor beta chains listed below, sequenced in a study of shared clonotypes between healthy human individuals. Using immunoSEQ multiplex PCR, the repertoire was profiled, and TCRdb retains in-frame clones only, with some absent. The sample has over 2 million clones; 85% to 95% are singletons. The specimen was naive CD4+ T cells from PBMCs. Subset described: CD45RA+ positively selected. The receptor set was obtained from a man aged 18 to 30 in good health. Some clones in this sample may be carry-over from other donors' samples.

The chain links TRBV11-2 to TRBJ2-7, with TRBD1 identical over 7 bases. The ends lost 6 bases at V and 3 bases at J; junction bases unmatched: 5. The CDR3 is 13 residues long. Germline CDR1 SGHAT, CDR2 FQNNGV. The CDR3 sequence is CASRRTGYYEQYF. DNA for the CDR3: TGTGCCAGCAGACGGACAGGCTACTACGAGCAGTACTTC.

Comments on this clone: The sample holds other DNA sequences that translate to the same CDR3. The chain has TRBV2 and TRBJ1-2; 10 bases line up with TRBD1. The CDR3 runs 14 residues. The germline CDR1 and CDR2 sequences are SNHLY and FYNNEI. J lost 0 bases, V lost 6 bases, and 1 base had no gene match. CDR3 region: CASSGTGANYGYTF. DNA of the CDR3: TGTGCCAGCAGCGGGACAGGGGCTAACTATGGCTACACCTTC. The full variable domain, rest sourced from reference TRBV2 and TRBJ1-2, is EPEVTQTPSHQVTQMGQEVILRCVPISNHLYFYWYRQILGQKVEFLVSFYNNEISEKSEIFDDQFSVERPDGSNFTLKIRSTKLEDSAMYFCASSGTGANYGYTFGSGTRLTVV.

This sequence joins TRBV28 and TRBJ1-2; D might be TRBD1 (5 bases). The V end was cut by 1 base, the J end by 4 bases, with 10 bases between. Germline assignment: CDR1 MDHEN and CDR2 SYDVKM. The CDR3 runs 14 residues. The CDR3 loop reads CASSLLQAGYGYTF. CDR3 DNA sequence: TGTGCCAGCAGTTTATTACAGGCAGGCTATGGCTACACCTTC.

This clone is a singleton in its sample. This CDR3 is CASSIGLWGDTGELFF. The CDR3 DNA reads TGTGCCAGTAGTATAGGGCTTTGGGGAGACACCGGGGAGCTGTTTTTT. This chain uses TRBV19 with TRBJ2-2; TRBD2 might be the D (5 bases). The CDR3 is made up of 16 amino acids. Germline values: CDR1 LNHDA, CDR2 SQIVND (reference sequence). The V end lost 1 base, the J end lost 3 bases, and 12 bases lay between the germline ends.

The CDR3 nucleotides are TGTGCCAGCACCTACAGTAATCCTAATGAAAAACTGTTTTTT. It encodes CASTYSNPNEKLFF. The chain is built from TRBV27 and TRBJ1-4; no firm D call. V dropped 7 bases and J dropped 3 bases, with 12 bases sitting between them. The CDR3 is made up of 14 amino acids. Germline CDR1 is MNHEY and CDR2 is SMNVEV (reference sequence).

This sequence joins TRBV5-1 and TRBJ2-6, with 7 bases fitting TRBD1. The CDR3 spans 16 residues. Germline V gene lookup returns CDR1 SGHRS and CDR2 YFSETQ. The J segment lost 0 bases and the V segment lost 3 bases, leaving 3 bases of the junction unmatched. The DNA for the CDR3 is TGCGCCAGCAGCTCGGCAGGGGGCTCTGGGGCCAACGTCCTGACTTTC. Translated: CASSSAGGSGANVLTF.

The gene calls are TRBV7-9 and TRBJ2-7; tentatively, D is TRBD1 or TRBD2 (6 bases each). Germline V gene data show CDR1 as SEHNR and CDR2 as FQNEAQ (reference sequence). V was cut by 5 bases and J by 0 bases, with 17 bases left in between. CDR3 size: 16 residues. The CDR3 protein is CASSRSLWGASYEQYF. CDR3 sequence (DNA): TGTGCCAGCAGCCGCTCCCTTTGGGGGGCCTCCTACGAGCAGTACTTC.

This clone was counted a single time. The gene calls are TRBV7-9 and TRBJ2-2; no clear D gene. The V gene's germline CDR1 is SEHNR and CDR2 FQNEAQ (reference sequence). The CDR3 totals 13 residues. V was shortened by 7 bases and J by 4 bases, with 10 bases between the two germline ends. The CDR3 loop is CASNRLVTGELFF. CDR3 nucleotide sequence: TGTGCCAGCAACCGACTCGTCACCGGGGAGCTGTTTTTT. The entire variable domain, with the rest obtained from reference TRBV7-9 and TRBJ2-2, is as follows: DTGVSQNPRHKITKRGQNVTFRCDPISEHNRLYWYRQTLGQGPEFLTYFQNEAQLEKSRLLSDRFSAERPKGSFSTLEIQRTEQGDSAMYLCASNRLVTGELFFGEGSRLTVL.

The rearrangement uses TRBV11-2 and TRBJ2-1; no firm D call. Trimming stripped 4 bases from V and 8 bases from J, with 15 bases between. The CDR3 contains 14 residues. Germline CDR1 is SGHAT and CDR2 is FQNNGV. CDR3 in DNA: TGTGCCAGCAGCTATAGCCCCTCCGGCGATGAGCAGTTCTTC. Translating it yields CASSYSPSGDEQFF.

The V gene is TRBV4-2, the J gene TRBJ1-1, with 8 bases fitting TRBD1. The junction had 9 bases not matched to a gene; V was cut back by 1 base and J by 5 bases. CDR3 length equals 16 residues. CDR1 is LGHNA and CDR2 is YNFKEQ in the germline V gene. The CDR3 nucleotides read TGTGCCAGCAGCCAAGTGGGGAGACAGGGGAGGACTGAAGCTTTCTTT. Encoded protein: CASSQVGRQGRTEAFF.

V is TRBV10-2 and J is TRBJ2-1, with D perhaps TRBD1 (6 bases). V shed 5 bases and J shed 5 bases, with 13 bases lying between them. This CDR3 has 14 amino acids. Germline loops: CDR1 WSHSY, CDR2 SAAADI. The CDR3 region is CASSHGTPDNEQFF. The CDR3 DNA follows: TGCGCCAGCAGTCACGGGACACCCGACAATGAGCAGTTCTTC.

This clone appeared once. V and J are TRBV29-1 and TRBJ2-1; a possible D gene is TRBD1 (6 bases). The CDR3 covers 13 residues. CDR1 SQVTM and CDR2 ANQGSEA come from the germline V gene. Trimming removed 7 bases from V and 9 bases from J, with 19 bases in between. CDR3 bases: TGCAGCGCTACCTACACAGGGTGGGGTGAGCAGTTCTTC. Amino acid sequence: CSATYTGWGEQFF.

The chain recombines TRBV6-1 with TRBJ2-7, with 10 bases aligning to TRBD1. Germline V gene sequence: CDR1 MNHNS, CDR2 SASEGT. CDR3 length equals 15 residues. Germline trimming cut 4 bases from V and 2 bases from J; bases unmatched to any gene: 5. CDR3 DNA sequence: TGTGCCAGCAGTGGGGGACAGGGGCATACCTACGAGCAGTACTTC. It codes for CASSGGQGHTYEQYF.

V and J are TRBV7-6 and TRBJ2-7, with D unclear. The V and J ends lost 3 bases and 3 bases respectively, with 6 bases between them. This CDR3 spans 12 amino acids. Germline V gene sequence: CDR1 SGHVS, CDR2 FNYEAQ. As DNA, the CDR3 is TGTGCCAGCAGCTTGTTCTGCTACGAGCAGTACTTC. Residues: CASSLFCYEQYF.

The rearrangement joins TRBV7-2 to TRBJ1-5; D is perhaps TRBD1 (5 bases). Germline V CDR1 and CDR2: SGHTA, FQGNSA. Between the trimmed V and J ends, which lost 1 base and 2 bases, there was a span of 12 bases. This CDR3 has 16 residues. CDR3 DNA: TGTGCCAGCAGCTTAGAGGCAGGGCAAGGCAATCAGCCCCAGCATTTT. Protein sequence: CASSLEAGQGNQPQHF.

The CDR3 DNA is TGTGCCAGCAGTTTAACGTCGATACAGGGTGCGGGCAATCAGCCCCAGCATTTT. Protein product: CASSLTSIQGAGNQPQHF. This chain connects TRBV28 to TRBJ1-5; a possible D gene is TRBD1 (6 bases). The CDR3 contains 18 residues. V was pared by 2 bases and J by 2 bases, with 19 bases between. Germline assignment: CDR1 MDHEN and CDR2 SYDVKM.

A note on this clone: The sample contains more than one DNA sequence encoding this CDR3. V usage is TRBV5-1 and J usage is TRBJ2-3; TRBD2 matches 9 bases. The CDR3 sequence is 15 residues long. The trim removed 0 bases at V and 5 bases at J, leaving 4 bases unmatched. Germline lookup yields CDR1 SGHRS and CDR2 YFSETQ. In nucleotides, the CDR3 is TGCGCCAGCAGCTTGGGGACTAGCGAAGGAGATACGCAGTATTTT. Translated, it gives CASSLGTSEGDTQYF.

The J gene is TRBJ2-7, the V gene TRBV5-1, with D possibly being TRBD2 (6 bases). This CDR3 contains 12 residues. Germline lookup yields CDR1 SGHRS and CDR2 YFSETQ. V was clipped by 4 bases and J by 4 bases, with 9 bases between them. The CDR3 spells CASSAGPYEQYF. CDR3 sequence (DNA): TGCGCCAGCAGCGCGGGACCATACGAGCAGTACTTC.

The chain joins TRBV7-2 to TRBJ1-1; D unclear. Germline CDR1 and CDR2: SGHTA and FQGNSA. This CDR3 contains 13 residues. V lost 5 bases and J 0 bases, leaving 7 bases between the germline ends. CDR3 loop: CASSPEMNTEAFF. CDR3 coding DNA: TGTGCCAGCAGCCCAGAGATGAACACTGAAGCTTTCTTT.

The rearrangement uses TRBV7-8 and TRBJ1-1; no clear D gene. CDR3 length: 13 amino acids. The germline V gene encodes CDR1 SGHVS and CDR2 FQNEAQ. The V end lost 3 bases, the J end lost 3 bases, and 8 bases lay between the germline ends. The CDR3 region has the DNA TGTGCCAGCAGCTTCAACGGATACACTGAAGCTTTCTTT. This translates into CASSFNGYTEAFF.

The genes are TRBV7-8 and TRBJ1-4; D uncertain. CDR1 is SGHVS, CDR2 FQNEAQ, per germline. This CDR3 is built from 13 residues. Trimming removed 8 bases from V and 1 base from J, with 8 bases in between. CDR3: CASARGTNEKLFF. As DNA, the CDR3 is TGTGCCAGCGCCAGAGGAACTAATGAAAAACTGTTTTTT. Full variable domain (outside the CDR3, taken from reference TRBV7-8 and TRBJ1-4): GAGVSQSPRYKVAKRGQDVALRCDPISGHVSLFWYQQALGQGPEFLTYFQNEAQLDKSGLPSDRFFAERPEGSVSTLKIQRTQQEDSAVYLCASARGTNEKLFFGSGTQLSVL.

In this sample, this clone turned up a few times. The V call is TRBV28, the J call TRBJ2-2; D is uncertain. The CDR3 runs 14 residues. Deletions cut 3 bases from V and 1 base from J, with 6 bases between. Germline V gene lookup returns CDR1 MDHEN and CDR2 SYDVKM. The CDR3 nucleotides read TGTGCCAGCAGTTTTGGGCAGAACACCGGGGAGCTGTTTTTT. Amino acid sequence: CASSFGQNTGELFF.

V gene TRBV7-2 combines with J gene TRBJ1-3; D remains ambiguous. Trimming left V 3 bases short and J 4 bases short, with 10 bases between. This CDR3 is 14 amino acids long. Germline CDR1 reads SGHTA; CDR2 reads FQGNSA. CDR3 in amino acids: CASSFLREGNTIYF. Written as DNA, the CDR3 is TGTGCCAGCAGCTTTCTTCGGGAGGGAAACACCATATATTTT.

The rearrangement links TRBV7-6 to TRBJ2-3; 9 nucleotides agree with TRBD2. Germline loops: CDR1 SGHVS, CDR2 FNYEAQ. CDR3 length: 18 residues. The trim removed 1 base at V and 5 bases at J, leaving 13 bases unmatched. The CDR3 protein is CASSLDLKIAGAKDTQYF. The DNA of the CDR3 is TGTGCCAGCAGCTTAGATCTGAAGATAGCGGGAGCAAAAGATACGCAGTATTTT. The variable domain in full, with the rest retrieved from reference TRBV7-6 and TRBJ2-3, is GAGVSQSPRYKVTKRGQDVALRCDPISGHVSLYWYRQALGQGPEFLTYFNYEAQQDKSGLPNDRFSAERPEGSISTLTIQRTEQRDSAMYRCASSLDLKIAGAKDTQYFGPGTRLTVL.

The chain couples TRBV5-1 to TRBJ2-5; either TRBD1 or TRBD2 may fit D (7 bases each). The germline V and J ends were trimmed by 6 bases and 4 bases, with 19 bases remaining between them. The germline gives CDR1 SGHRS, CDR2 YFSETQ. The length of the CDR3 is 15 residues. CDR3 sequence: CASTQRDPGGETQYF. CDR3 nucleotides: TGCGCCAGCACCCAGCGGGATCCAGGGGGAGAGACCCAGTACTTC. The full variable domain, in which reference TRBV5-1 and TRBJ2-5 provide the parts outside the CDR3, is KAGVTQTPRYLIKTRGQQVTLSCSPISGHRSVSWYQQTPGQGLQFLFEYFSETQRNKGNFPGRFSGRQFSNSRSEMNVSTLELGDSALYLCASTQRDPGGETQYFGPGTRLLVL.

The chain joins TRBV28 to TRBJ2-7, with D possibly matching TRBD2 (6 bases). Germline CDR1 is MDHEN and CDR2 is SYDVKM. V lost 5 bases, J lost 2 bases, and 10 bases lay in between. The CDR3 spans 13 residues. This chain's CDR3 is CASSVAVTYEQYF. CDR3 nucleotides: TGTGCCAGCAGTGTAGCGGTAACCTACGAGCAGTACTTC. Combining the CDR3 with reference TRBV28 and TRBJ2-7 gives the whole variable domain DVKVTQSSRYLVKRTGEKVFLECVQDMDHENMFWYRQDPGLGLRLIYFSYDVKMKEKGDIPEGYSVSREKKERFSLILESASTNQTSMYLCASSVAVTYEQYFGPGTRLTVT.

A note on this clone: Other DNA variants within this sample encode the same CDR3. The CDR3 sequence: CASSLVGLAYEQYF. The CDR3 DNA sequence: TGTGCCAGCAGCTTAGTCGGACTAGCCTACGAGCAGTACTTC. The V and J genes are TRBV7-2 and TRBJ2-7; 7 nucleotides agree with TRBD2. The V gene end was trimmed by 1 base and the J gene end by 2 bases; junction bases not matched to a gene: 2. Germline V gene lookup returns CDR1 SGHTA and CDR2 FQGNSA. CDR3 length: 14 amino acids.

CDR3 DNA sequence: TGTGCCAGCAGGTACCGGGGAACTGGGGCCAACGTCCTGACTTTC. Translating it yields CASRYRGTGANVLTF. V gene TRBV28 combines with J gene TRBJ2-6, with TRBD2 as a possible D gene (5 bases). The CDR3 covers 15 residues. CDR1 and CDR2 (germline): MDHEN, SYDVKM. V was trimmed by 6 bases and J by 2 bases, leaving 11 bases between them.

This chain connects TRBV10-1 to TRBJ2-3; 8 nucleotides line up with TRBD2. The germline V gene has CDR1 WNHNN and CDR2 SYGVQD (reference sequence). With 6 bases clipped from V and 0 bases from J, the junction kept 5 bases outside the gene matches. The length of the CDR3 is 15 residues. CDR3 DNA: TGCGCCAGCAGCGCGCGGGGGGACAGCACAGATACGCAGTATTTT. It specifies CASSARGDSTDTQYF.